This T cell receptor beta chain was identified in a study of blood T cell repertoires in COVID-19. As handled by the study authors: Reference gene primer amplification gave nucleated cell count estimates. TCRdb's table, derived via immunoSEQ multiplex PCR, lists solely in-frame clones and lacks some. V, J and clone size are those of that table, while D and trimming were read from the DNA. The sample consists of around 100,000 clones, around 80% of them appearing once. What was sequenced was peripheral blood. The receptor was isolated from a human donor in a cohort sampled during active COVID-19.

CDR3 sequence: CASSQDWASGRRRDSYNEQFF. The CDR3 DNA is TGTGCCAGCAGCCAAGATTGGGCTAGCGGGAGGAGGAGGGACTCCTACAATGAGCAGTTCTTC. The chain joins TRBV4-2 to TRBJ2-1, with 11 bases identical to TRBD2. Germline V lookup: CDR1 LGHNA, CDR2 YNFKEQ. This CDR3 spans 21 amino acids. With 0 bases clipped from V and 0 bases from J, the junction kept 13 bases outside the gene matches.